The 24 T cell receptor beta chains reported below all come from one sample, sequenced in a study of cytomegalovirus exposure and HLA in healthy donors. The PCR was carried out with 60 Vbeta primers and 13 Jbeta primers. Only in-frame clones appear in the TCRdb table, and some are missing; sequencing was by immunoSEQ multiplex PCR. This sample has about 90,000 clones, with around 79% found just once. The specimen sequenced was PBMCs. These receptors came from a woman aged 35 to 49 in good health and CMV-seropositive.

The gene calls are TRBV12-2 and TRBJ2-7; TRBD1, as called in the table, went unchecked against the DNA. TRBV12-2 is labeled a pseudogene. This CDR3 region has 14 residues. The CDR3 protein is CASRDRELSYEQYF. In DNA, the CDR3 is TGTGCAAGTCGCGACAGGGAGCTCTCCTACGAGCAGTACTTC.

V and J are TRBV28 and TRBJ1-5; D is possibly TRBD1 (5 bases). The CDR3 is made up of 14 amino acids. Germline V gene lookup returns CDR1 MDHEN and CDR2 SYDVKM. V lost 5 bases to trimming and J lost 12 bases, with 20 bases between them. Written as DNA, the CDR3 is TGTGCCAGCAGTCAAGACAGTTCCCTAACGAGCCAGCATTTT. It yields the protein CASSQDSSLTSQHF. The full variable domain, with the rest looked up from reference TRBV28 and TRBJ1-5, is DVKVTQSSRYLVKRTGEKVFLECVQDMDHENMFWYRQDPGLGLRLIYFSYDVKMKEKGDIPEGYSVSREKKERFSLILESASTNQTSMYLCASSQDSSLTSQHFGDGTRLSIL.

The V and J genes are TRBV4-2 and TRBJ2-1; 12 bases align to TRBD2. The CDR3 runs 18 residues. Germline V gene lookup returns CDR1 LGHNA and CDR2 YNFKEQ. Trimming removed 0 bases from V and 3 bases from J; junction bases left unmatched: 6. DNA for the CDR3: TGTGCCAGCAGCCAAGAAAATCTAGCGGGAGGGAGCTACAATGAGCAGTTCTTC. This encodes CASSQENLAGGSYNEQFF.

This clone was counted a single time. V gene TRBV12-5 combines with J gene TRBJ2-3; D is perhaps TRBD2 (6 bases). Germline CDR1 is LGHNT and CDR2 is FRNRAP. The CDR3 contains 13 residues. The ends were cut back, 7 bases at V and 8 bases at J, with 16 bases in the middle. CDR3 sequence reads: CASAFGGQGTQYF. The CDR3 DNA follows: TGTGCTAGTGCCTTCGGGGGTCAGGGTACGCAGTATTTT.

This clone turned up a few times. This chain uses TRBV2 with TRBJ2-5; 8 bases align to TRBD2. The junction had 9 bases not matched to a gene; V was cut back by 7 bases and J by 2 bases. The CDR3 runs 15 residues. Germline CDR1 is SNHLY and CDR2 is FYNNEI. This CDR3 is CASKQEVAGQETQYF. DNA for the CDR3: TGTGCCAGCAAACAGGAGGTAGCGGGACAAGAGACCCAGTACTTC.

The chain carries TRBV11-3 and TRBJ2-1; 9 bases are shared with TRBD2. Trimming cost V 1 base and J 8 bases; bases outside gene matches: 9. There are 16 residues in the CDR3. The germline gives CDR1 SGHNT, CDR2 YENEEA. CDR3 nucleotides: TGTGCCAGCAGCTTAGTCGCGGGAGGGCCGGGGCATGAGCAGTTCTTC. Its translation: CASSLVAGGPGHEQFF. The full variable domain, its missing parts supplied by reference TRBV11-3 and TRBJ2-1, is EAGVVQSPRYKIIEKKQPVAFWCNPISGHNTLYWYLQNLGQGPELLIRYENEEAVDDSQLPKDRFSAERLKGVDSTLKIQPAELGDSAVYLCASSLVAGGPGHEQFFGPGTRLTVL.

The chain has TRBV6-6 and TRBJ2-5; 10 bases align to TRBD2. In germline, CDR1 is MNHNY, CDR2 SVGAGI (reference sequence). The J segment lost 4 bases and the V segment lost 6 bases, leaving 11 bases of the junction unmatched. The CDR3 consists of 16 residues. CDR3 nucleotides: TGTGCCAGCAGAACCCCAGCGGGAGGGTCCCCAGAGACCCAGTACTTC. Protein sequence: CASRTPAGGSPETQYF.

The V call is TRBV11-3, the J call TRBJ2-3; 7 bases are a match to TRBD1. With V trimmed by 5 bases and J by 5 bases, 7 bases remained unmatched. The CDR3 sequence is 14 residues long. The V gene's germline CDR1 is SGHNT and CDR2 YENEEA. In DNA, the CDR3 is TGTGCCAGCAGCCTCCGACAGGGCGGAGATACGCAGTATTTT. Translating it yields CASSLRQGGDTQYF.

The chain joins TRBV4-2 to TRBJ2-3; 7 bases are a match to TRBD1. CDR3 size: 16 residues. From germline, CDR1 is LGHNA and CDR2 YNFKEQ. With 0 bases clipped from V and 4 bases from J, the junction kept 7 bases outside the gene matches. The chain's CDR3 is CASSQDRTGLADTQYF. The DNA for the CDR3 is TGTGCCAGCAGCCAAGACCGGACAGGATTAGCAGATACGCAGTATTTT.

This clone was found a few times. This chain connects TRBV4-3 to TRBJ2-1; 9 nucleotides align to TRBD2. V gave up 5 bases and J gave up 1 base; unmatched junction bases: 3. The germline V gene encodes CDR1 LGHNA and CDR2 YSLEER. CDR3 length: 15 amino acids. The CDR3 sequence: CASSAGGVSYNEQFF. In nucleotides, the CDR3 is TGCGCCAGCAGCGCGGGGGGGGTATCCTACAATGAGCAGTTCTTC.

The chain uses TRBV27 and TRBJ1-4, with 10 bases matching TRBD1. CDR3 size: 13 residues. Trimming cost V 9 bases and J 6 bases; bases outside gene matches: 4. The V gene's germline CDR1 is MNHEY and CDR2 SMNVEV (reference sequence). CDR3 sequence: CASSGTGDEKLFF. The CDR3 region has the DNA TGTGCCAGTTCAGGGACAGGGGATGAAAAACTGTTTTTT.

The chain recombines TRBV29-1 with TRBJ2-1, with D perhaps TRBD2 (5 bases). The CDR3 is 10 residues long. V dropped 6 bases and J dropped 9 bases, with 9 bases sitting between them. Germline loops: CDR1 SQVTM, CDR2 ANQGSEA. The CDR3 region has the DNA TGCAGCGTGGATGAGGGTGAGCAGTTCTTC. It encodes CSVDEGEQFF.

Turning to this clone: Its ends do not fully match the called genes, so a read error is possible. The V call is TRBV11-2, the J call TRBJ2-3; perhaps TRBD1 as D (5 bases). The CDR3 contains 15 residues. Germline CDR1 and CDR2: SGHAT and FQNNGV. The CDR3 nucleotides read TGTGCCAGCAGCCTAGAAGGGGCCGGAGTCGATACGCAGTATTTT. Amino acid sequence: CASSLEGAGVDTQYF.

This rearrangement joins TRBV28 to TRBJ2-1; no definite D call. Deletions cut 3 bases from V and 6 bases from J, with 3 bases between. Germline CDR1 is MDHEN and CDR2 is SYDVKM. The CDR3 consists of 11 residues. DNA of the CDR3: TGTGCCAGCAGTTTCTTCAATGAGCAGTTCTTC. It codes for CASSFFNEQFF.

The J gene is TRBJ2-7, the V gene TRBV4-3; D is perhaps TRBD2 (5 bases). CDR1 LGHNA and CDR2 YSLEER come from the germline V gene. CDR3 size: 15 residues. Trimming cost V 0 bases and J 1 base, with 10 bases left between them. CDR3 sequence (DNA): TGCGCCAGCAGCCAAGATCCACGGGATTCCTACGAGCAGTACTTC. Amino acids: CASSQDPRDSYEQYF.

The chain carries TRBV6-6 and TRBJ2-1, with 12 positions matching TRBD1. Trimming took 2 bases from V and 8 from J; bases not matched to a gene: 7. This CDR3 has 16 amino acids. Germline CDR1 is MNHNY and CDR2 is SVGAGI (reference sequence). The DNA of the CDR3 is TGTGCCAGCAGTTACCTCGGGACAGGGGGCGCGGATGAGCAGTTCTTC. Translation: CASSYLGTGGADEQFF.

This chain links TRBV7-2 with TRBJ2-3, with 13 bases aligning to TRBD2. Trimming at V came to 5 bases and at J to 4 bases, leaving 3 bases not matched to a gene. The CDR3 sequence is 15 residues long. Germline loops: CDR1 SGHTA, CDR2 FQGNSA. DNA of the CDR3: TGTGCCAGCAGCCCCGGACTAGCGGGAGCAGATACGCAGTATTTT. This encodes CASSPGLAGADTQYF.

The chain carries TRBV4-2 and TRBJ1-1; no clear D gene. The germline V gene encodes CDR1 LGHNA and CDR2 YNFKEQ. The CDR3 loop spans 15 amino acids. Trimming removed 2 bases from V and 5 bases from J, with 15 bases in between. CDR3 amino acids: CASSQKRTGATEAFF. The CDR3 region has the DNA TGTGCCAGCAGCCAAAAGAGGACGGGAGCGACTGAAGCTTTCTTT.

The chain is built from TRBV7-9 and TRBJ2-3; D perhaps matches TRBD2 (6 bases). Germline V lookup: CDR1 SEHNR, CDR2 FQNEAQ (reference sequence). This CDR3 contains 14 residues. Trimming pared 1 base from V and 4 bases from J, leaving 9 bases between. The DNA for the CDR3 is TGTGCCAGCAGCTTAGGACTAGATGCAGATACGCAGTATTTT. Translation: CASSLGLDADTQYF.

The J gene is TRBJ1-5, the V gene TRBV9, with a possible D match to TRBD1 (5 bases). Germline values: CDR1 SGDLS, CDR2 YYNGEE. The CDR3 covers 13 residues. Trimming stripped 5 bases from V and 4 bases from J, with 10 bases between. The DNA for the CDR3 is TGTGCCAGCAGTGGCCCAGGGAATCAGCCCCAGCATTTT. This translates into CASSGPGNQPQHF.

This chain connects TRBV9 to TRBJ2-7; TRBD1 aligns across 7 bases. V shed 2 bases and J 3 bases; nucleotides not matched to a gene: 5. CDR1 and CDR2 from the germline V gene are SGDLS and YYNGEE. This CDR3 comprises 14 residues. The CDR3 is CASSVAGGVYEQYF. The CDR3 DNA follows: TGTGCCAGCAGCGTGGCAGGGGGTGTCTACGAGCAGTACTTC.

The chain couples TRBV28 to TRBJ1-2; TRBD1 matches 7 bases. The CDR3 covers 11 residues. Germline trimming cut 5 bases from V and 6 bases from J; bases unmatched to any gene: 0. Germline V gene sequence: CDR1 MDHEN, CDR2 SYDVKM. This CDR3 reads CASSGTDGYTF. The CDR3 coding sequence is TGTGCCAGCAGTGGGACAGATGGCTACACCTTC.

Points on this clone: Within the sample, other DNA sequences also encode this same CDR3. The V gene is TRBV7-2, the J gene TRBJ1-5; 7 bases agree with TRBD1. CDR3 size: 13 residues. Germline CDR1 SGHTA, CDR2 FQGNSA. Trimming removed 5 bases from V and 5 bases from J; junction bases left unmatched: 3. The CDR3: CASSLQGDQPQHF. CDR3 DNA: TGTGCCAGCAGCCTCCAGGGGGATCAGCCCCAGCATTTT.

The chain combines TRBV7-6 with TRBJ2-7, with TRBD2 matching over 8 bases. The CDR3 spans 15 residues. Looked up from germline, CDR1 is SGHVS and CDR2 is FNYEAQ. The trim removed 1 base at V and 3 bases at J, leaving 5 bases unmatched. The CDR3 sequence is CASSLEAGAGYEQYF. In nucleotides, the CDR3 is TGTGCCAGCAGCTTAGAAGCGGGAGCGGGCTACGAGCAGTACTTC.